The 17 T cell receptor beta chains below all came from one sample that was sequenced in a study of T cell responses to AZD1222 COVID-19 vaccine. Using immunoSEQ multiplex PCR, the repertoire was profiled, and TCRdb retains in-frame clones only, with some absent. The data contain around 100,000 clones, roughly 88% of them singletons. The sample consisted of peripheral blood, taken on day 0 of AZD1222 vaccination. All receptors come from an adult in good health.

The V and J genes are TRBV7-2 and TRBJ2-1; D might be TRBD1 or TRBD2, each matching 6 bases. V lost 1 base and J 10 bases, leaving 17 bases between the germline ends. CDR3 size: 15 residues. Germline CDR1 reads SGHTA; CDR2 reads FQGNSA. The CDR3 DNA follows: TGTGCCAGCAGCTTAGAGGAGAGGGGGGCCAGGGAGCAGTTCTTC. Encoded protein: CASSLEERGAREQFF.

The CDR3 region is CATSDLQGAYNEQFF. The CDR3 bases are TGTGCCACCAGTGATTTGCAGGGGGCCTACAATGAGCAGTTCTTC. This chain joins TRBV24-1 and TRBJ2-1; 7 positions agree with TRBD1. The length of the CDR3 is 15 residues. Germline trimming cut 0 bases from V and 2 bases from J; bases unmatched to any gene: 0. Germline V gene lookup returns CDR1 KGHDR and CDR2 SFDVKD.

V is TRBV9 and J is TRBJ1-6, with TRBD1 matching over 7 bases. Trimming removed 3 bases from V and 4 bases from J; junction bases left unmatched: 7. The CDR3 totals 16 residues. Germline CDR1 is SGDLS and CDR2 is YYNGEE. The CDR3 is CASSEGDRTYNSPLHF. CDR3 coding DNA: TGTGCCAGCAGCGAGGGGGACAGAACGTATAATTCACCCCTCCACTTT.

V is TRBV4-2 and J is TRBJ2-5; unclear D gene. This CDR3 spans 14 amino acids. V was trimmed by 1 base and J by 5 bases, leaving 11 bases between them. CDR1 LGHNA and CDR2 YNFKEQ come from the germline V gene. The CDR3 loop reads CASSQAGRGETQYF. The CDR3 DNA reads as TGTGCCAGCAGCCAAGCGGGTAGAGGTGAGACCCAGTACTTC.

The chain has TRBV6-5 and TRBJ2-7; possibly TRBD1 for D (5 bases). Germline lookup yields CDR1 MNHEY and CDR2 SVGAGI. The CDR3 is 14 amino acids. V lost 2 bases to trimming and J lost 0 bases, with 8 bases between them. The CDR3 nucleotides read TGTGCCAGCAGTTACCAGGACACCTCCTACGAGCAGTACTTC. It yields the protein CASSYQDTSYEQYF.

The rearrangement links TRBV18 to TRBJ1-4, with 8 bases fitting TRBD1. The V gene's germline CDR1 is KGHSH and CDR2 LQKENI. J lost 5 bases, V lost 0 bases, and 2 bases had no gene match. The length of the CDR3 is 15 residues. CDR3 residues: CASSPPQGANEKLFF. The CDR3 nucleotides read TGTGCCAGCTCACCACCGCAGGGGGCAAATGAAAAACTGTTTTTT.

The chain recombines TRBV20-1 with TRBJ1-2; D not resolved. V lost 5 bases and J 8 bases, leaving 6 bases between the germline ends. Germline CDR1 DFQATT, CDR2 SNEGSKA (reference sequence). This CDR3 has 9 residues. CDR3 nucleotides: TGCAGTGCTGGTGTAGGCTACACCTTC. This encodes CSAGVGYTF.

This rearrangement joins TRBV28 to TRBJ1-5; unclear D gene. CDR1 MDHEN and CDR2 SYDVKM come from the germline V gene. The germline V and J ends were trimmed by 6 bases and 4 bases, with 7 bases remaining between them. This CDR3 is 12 amino acids long. CDR3: CASRSPNQPQHF. The CDR3 nucleotides read TGTGCCAGCAGGTCCCCAAATCAGCCCCAGCATTTT.

This chain connects TRBV5-4 to TRBJ2-7; D may be TRBD1 (6 bases). The CDR3 runs to 16 residues. The germline V gene has CDR1 SGHNT and CDR2 YYREEE (reference sequence). V lost 0 bases to trimming and J lost 0 bases, with 13 bases between them. As DNA, the CDR3 is TGTGCCAGCAGCTTGGATCTAGAGGACAGCTCCTACGAGCAGTACTTC. It translates to CASSLDLEDSSYEQYF.

The rearrangement uses TRBV15 and TRBJ2-2; the D gene is possibly TRBD2 (5 bases). CDR3 size: 16 residues. V was clipped by 0 bases and J by 6 bases, with 14 bases between them. Looked up from germline, CDR1 is LNHNV and CDR2 is YYDKDF (reference sequence). The CDR3 nucleotides are TGTGCCACCAGCAGAGACCAGCGGTTTTCTGCCGGGGAGCTGTTTTTT. This encodes CATSRDQRFSAGELFF.

The V call is TRBV19, the J call TRBJ1-5; D unclear. V lost 5 bases to trimming and J lost 3 bases, with 11 bases between them. The CDR3 has 14 residues. Germline lookup yields CDR1 LNHDA and CDR2 SQIVND (reference sequence). In nucleotides, the CDR3 is TGTGCCAGTAGTGAGTGGCAGAACAATCAGCCCCAGCATTTT. Translation gives CASSEWQNNQPQHF.

This clone has just a few counts. The J gene is TRBJ2-1, the V gene TRBV13, with 11 bases aligning to TRBD2. Per the germline V gene, CDR1 is PRHDT and CDR2 is FYEKMQ (reference sequence). V was clipped by 2 bases and J by 2 bases; unmatched bases: 2. The CDR3 sequence is 16 residues long. The CDR3 protein is CASSLTGLAAYNEQFF. CDR3 nucleotide sequence: TGTGCCAGCAGCTTAACGGGACTAGCGGCCTACAATGAGCAGTTCTTC.

The CDR3 sequence is CAIKLGLDTEAFF. The CDR3 nucleotides are TGTGCCATCAAACTCGGACTAGACACTGAAGCTTTCTTT. This chain connects TRBV10-3 to TRBJ1-1, with no clear D. V lost 7 bases and J lost 3, with 12 bases in between. CDR1 is ENHRY, CDR2 SYGVKD, per germline. This CDR3 comprises 13 residues.

The chain joins TRBV3-1 (or the pseudogene TRBV3-2) to TRBJ2-1; 7 bases are shared with TRBD2. In germline, CDR1 is LGHDT, CDR2 YNNKEL (reference sequence). V was clipped by 10 bases and J by 7 bases; unmatched bases: 7. The CDR3 runs to 12 residues. DNA for the CDR3: TGTGCCACCGAAGGGAGGGTTAATGAGCAGTTCTTC. It translates to CATEGRVNEQFF.

The chain has TRBV3-1 (or the pseudogene TRBV3-2) and TRBJ2-7; possibly TRBD2 for D (6 bases). The CDR3 covers 15 residues. With 0 bases removed from V and 6 bases from J, the gap between germline ends came to 15 bases. Germline CDR1 and CDR2: LGHDT and YNNKEL (reference sequence). The CDR3 spells CASSQDRRGVIEQYF. As DNA, the CDR3 is TGTGCCAGCAGCCAAGATCGGAGGGGCGTGATCGAGCAGTACTTC.

This chain uses TRBV7-3 with TRBJ2-1; 8 bases fit TRBD2. Germline V gene data show CDR1 as SGHTA and CDR2 as FQGTGA. The V gene end was trimmed by 5 bases and the J gene end by 4 bases; junction bases not matched to a gene: 7. The CDR3 spans 15 residues. The CDR3 protein is CASSPSGGLYNEQFF. The CDR3 DNA reads as TGTGCCAGCAGCCCCTCGGGGGGGTTATACAATGAGCAGTTCTTC.

In regard to this clone: Different DNA sequences within this sample yield the same CDR3. This chain joins TRBV6-5 and TRBJ2-5; D not certain. CDR1 and CDR2 (germline): MNHEY, SVGAGI. Trimming left V 2 bases short and J 4 bases short, with 5 bases between. This CDR3 is built from 12 residues. The CDR3 nucleotides read TGTGCCAGCAGTTACGGTGGAGAGACCCAGTACTTC. It yields the protein CASSYGGETQYF.